This entry lists 17 T cell receptor beta chains sequenced from one sample in a study of CD4 T cells in lung cancer (dated by TCRdb to between 2018 and 2021). Library preparation was by the immunoSEQ multiplex PCR assay. Entries here come from immuneACCESS through TCRdb and include only in-frame sequences with V and J called. Some clones fail to appear in such tables; in the studies checked, an unresolved V gene covers under half of the shortfall, and the cause of the remainder is unknown. The sample has about 10,000 clones on record, over 60% of them singletons. 15% to 17% of the sample comes from the top ten. Non-adjacent lung tissue was taken as far as possible from the malignant lesion, at least 3 cm away, from the same resection. The material sequenced was normal lung tissue taken away from the tumor. These receptors were obtained from a man aged 55 to 70 with non-small cell lung cancer.

The chain carries TRBV10-3 and TRBJ1-1; a possible D gene is TRBD1 (5 bases). The CDR3 extends over 13 amino acids. CDR1 is ENHRY and CDR2 is SYGVKD in the germline V gene. Trimming shortened V by 10 bases and J by 2 bases, and 14 bases separated the two germline ends. The CDR3 region has the DNA TGTGCCACCCGGTCGCAGGGTAACACTGAAGCTTTCTTT. It is translated as CATRSQGNTEAFF.

There are a few counts of this clone. The rearrangement joins TRBV18 to TRBJ2-2; no reliable D call. The CDR3 consists of 13 residues. Germline values: CDR1 KGHSH, CDR2 LQKENI. Trimming removed 2 bases at V and 7 bases at J, with 8 bases between. CDR3 coding DNA: TGTGCCAGCTCACCAGGAGCTTACGGGGAGCTGTTTTTT. Residues: CASSPGAYGELFF.

This clone turned up a few times. The chain carries TRBV4-2 and TRBJ2-7, with 9 bases lining up with TRBD2. Per the germline V gene, CDR1 is LGHNA and CDR2 is YNFKEQ. The CDR3 loop spans 16 amino acids. With V trimmed by 0 bases and J by 6 bases, 9 bases remained unmatched. The CDR3 region has the DNA TGTGCCAGCAGCCAAGATGTAGCGGGAGCTTCCGGCGAGCAGTACTTC. It codes for CASSQDVAGASGEQYF.

This chain joins TRBV5-4 and TRBJ2-1; TRBD1 aligns across 8 bases. Losses at the gene ends were 1 base for V and 3 bases for J; bases not matched to a gene: 3. CDR1 SGHNT and CDR2 YYREEE come from the germline V gene (reference sequence). This CDR3 comprises 15 residues. The CDR3 sequence: CASSLMDRDYNEQFF. In nucleotides, the CDR3 is TGTGCCAGCAGCTTGATGGACAGGGACTACAATGAGCAGTTCTTC.

The rearrangement uses TRBV6-6 and TRBJ2-2; D perhaps matches TRBD2 (7 bases). V shed 6 bases and J shed 7 bases, with 15 bases lying between them. The CDR3 covers 14 residues. Per the germline V gene, CDR1 is MNHNY and CDR2 is SVGAGI (reference sequence). The CDR3 nucleotides read TGTGCCAGCAGGTGGGGGGGCCGGGACGGGGAGCTGTTTTTT. Amino acid sequence: CASRWGGRDGELFF.

The genes are TRBV9 and TRBJ2-7; 8 bases line up with TRBD2. CDR1 and CDR2 from the germline V gene are SGDLS and YYNGEE. V lost 0 bases and J lost 5; bases outside the gene matches: 10. CDR3 size: 16 residues. CDR3 in DNA: TGTGCCAGCAGCGTAGAGGCGGCTAGCGGGCGCCACGAGCAGTACTTC. Translating gives CASSVEAASGRHEQYF. Combining the CDR3 with reference TRBV9 and TRBJ2-7 gives the whole variable domain DSGVTQTPKHLITATGQRVTLRCSPRSGDLSVYWYQQSLDQGLQFLIQYYNGEERAKGNILERFSAQQFPDLHSELNLSSLELGDSALYFCASSVEAASGRHEQYFGPGTRLTVT.

This clone was counted only a few times. The CDR3, as DNA: TGTGCCAGCAGCTTAGACCTGAGGAGGAGTCATGGCTACACCTTC. It specifies CASSLDLRRSHGYTF. The rearrangement links TRBV11-2 to TRBJ1-2; no reliable D call. There are 15 residues in the CDR3. V was cut by 0 bases and J by 6 bases, with 14 bases left in between. Germline V lookup: CDR1 SGHAT, CDR2 FQNNGV.

The rearrangement joins TRBV6-1 to TRBJ1-1, with TRBD1 matching over 9 bases. CDR3 length: 13 residues. Trimming cost V 2 bases and J 7 bases; bases outside gene matches: 2. CDR1 and CDR2 from the germline V gene are MNHNS and SASEGT. In DNA form, the CDR3 reads TGTGCCAGCAGTGAAATGACAGGGGGTGAAGCTTTCTTT. It codes for CASSEMTGGEAFF.

The chain has TRBV5-6 and TRBJ2-1; 10 bases align to TRBD2. Germline V gives CDR1 SGHDT, CDR2 YYEEEE. V was clipped by 0 bases and J by 2 bases; unmatched bases: 5. This CDR3 has 17 residues. CDR3 in DNA: TGTGCCAGCAGCTTGGGATTAGCGGGAGGCGCCTACAATGAGCAGTTCTTC. The encoded protein is CASSLGLAGGAYNEQFF.

CDR3 protein: CSVEAAGGTEAFF. As DNA, the CDR3 is TGCAGCGTTGAAGCGGCAGGGGGCACTGAAGCTTTCTTT. The J gene is TRBJ1-1, the V gene TRBV29-1; 7 nucleotides match TRBD1. With V trimmed by 1 base and J by 4 bases, 3 bases remained unmatched. CDR1 and CDR2 (germline): SQVTM, ANQGSEA. The CDR3 contains 13 residues.

The V call is TRBV5-1, the J call TRBJ2-3, with TRBD1 matching 8 bases. The germline V gene encodes CDR1 SGHRS and CDR2 YFSETQ. The J segment lost 2 bases and the V segment lost 0 bases, leaving 5 bases of the junction unmatched. The CDR3 contains 16 residues. The CDR3 loop reads CASSLGQGRDTDTQYF. Here the CDR3 DNA reads TGCGCCAGCAGCTTGGGACAGGGGCGGGACACAGATACGCAGTATTTT.

The gene calls are TRBV7-9 and TRBJ1-4; tentatively, D is TRBD1 (6 bases). The germline CDR1 and CDR2 sequences are SEHNR and FQNEAQ (reference sequence). Trimming shortened V by 3 bases and J by 7 bases, and 24 bases separated the two germline ends. The CDR3 totals 18 residues. The CDR3 spells CASSFQGNVRIFPEKLFF. CDR3 in DNA: TGTGCCAGCAGCTTTCAGGGGAACGTCAGAATCTTCCCTGAAAAACTGTTTTTT.

The chain employs TRBV5-4 and TRBJ2-1, with D perhaps matching TRBD1 (5 bases). V lost 3 bases to trimming and J lost 6 bases, with 10 bases between them. The CDR3 consists of 13 residues. From germline, CDR1 is SGHNT and CDR2 YYREEE (reference sequence). CDR3 sequence: CASSWGTVNEQFF. The CDR3 nucleotides are TGTGCCAGCAGCTGGGGCACAGTCAATGAGCAGTTCTTC.

This clone was observed a handful of times. The rearrangement joins TRBV19 to TRBJ1-3; 7 bases line up with TRBD1. CDR1 is LNHDA, CDR2 SQIVND, per germline (reference sequence). V dropped 7 bases and J dropped 2; count of bases not matched to a gene: 2. CDR3 length: 13 residues. The CDR3 protein is CASNDRAGNTIYF. Written as DNA, the CDR3 is TGTGCCAGTAACGACAGGGCTGGAAACACCATATATTTT.

The chain is built from TRBV5-1 and TRBJ2-5, with TRBD1 identical over 7 bases. V was clipped by 4 bases and J by 5 bases; unmatched bases: 8. Germline-derived CDR1 and CDR2 are SGHRS and YFSETQ. The CDR3 runs 14 residues. The CDR3 bases are TGCGCCAGCAGCCCGGTAGGGGGCCGGGAGACCCAGTACTTC. Its translation: CASSPVGGRETQYF.

This clone is labeled medium-sized. The rearrangement links TRBV6-1 to TRBJ2-5; 8 bases agree with TRBD2. V shed 10 bases and J 5 bases; nucleotides not matched to a gene: 9. CDR3 length equals 13 residues. Germline V gene data show CDR1 as MNHNS and CDR2 as SASEGT. DNA of the CDR3: TGTGCCACCTCTGGCGGGAGGAGGGAGACCCAGTACTTC. Amino acids: CATSGGRRETQYF.

The chain has TRBV5-6 and TRBJ2-2, with D maybe TRBD1 (5 bases). The V gene's germline CDR1 is SGHDT and CDR2 YYEEEE. Trimming took off 4 bases at V and 5 bases at J, with 9 bases between the two ends. The CDR3 covers 13 residues. CDR3 sequence reads: CASSPRTTGELFF. CDR3 DNA: TGTGCCAGCAGCCCCAGGACAACCGGGGAGCTGTTTTTT. Full variable domain (rest looked up from reference TRBV5-6 and TRBJ2-2): DAGVTQSPTHLIKTRGQQVTLRCSPKSGHDTVSWYQQALGQGPQFIFQYYEEEERQRGNFPDRFSGHQFPNYSSELNVNALLLGDSALYLCASSPRTTGELFFGEGSRLTVL.